This is a list of T cell receptor beta chains from one sample in a study of T cell responses to AZD1222 COVID-19 vaccine. TCRdb's table, derived via immunoSEQ multiplex PCR, lists solely in-frame clones and lacks some. The sample holds about 110,000 clones; approximately 89% are singletons and the top ten take 3% to 3.5%. Sequencing was performed on peripheral blood, taken on day 0 of MenACWY control vaccination. These receptor sequences come from an adult in good health. Each CDR3 is given with its conserved first and last residue. The order of the fields is J gene, D gene, CDR3 length, V gene, CDR3 DNA, CDR3 protein. A D gene is named only where the DNA matches it firmly.

J: TRBJ1-2; D: TRBD1; length: 14; V: TRBV7-2; DNA: TGTGCCAGCAGCCCACAGACAGGGAACTATGGCTACACCTTC; CDR3: CASSPQTGNYGYTF
J: TRBJ1-4; D: NA; length: 17; V: TRBV18; DNA: TGTGCCAGCTCACCACGCACAGTTACTGCAACTAATGAAAAACTGTTTTTT; CDR3: CASSPRTVTATNEKLFF
J: TRBJ1-5; D: TRBD1; length: 16; V: TRBV27; DNA: TGTGCCAGCAGTCCCCTGGGACAGGGGATGAATCAGCCCCAGCATTTT; CDR3: CASSPLGQGMNQPQHF
J: TRBJ1-4; D: NA; length: 14; V: TRBV9; DNA: TGTGCCAGCAGCGTAGGACAGCCATATGAAAAACTGTTTTTT; CDR3: CASSVGQPYEKLFF
J: TRBJ1-2; D: NA; length: 14; V: TRBV5-4; DNA: TGTGCCAGCAGCTTCGTCGATTGGGACTATGGCTACACCTTC; CDR3: CASSFVDWDYGYTF
J: TRBJ1-2; D: NA; length: 16; V: TRBV15; DNA: TGTGCCACCAGCAGAGTTGGAGGGGGGACTAACTATGGCTACACCTTC; CDR3: CATSRVGGGTNYGYTF
J: TRBJ2-1; D: TRBD1; length: 16; V: TRBV15; DNA: TGTGCCACCAGCAGAGACATCACAGGGGCCTACAATGAGCAGTTCTTC; CDR3: CATSRDITGAYNEQFF
J: TRBJ2-7; D: NA; length: 17; V: TRBV2; DNA: TGTGCCAGCAGTGACCCCGTGATAGTCAGGAGCTCCTACGAGCAGTACTTC; CDR3: CASSDPVIVRSSYEQYF
J: TRBJ1-4; D: NA; length: 15; V: TRBV7-2; DNA: TGTGCCAGCAGGAATATGGGGGCGCGGGGACAAAAACTGTTTTTT; CDR3: CASRNMGARGQKLFF
J: TRBJ2-7; D: TRBD2; length: 15; V: TRBV5-4; DNA: TGTGCCAGCAGCTTGATTGCGGGACTAACCTACGAGCAGTACTTC; CDR3: CASSLIAGLTYEQYF